This TCR beta chain was identified in a study of lymphopenia after photon versus proton radiotherapy. Study results and caveats: Relative stability marked proton patients; photon patients lost diversity and naive cells. Authors raise, but do not show, better survival with proton therapy. Post-nadir diversity loss with photons came from oligoclonal expansion, particularly CD8+ Temra cells.

Sequenced by immunoSEQ multiplex PCR; TCRdb stores in-frame clones only, minus some. The table shows about 68,000 clones, with around 90% occurring only once. CDR1 and CDR2 from the germline V gene are SGHTA and FQGNSA. The CDR3 extends over 15 amino acids. The J segment lost 5 bases and the V segment lost 5 bases, leaving 6 bases of the junction unmatched. A word on this clone: Antigen: not known.

The receptor was isolated from a woman aged 65 to 85 with pancreatic cancer. Sequencing was performed on peripheral blood, taken from a patient treated with photon-based radiotherapy. V gene TRBV7-2 combines with J gene TRBJ2-3; TRBD2 matches 11 bases. The CDR3 DNA follows: TGTGCCAGCAGCCGACTAGCGGGAACAGTAGATACGCAGTATTTT. It is translated as CASSRLAGTVDTQYF.